This passage covers 3 T cell receptor beta chains from one sample sequenced in a study of cytomegalovirus exposure and HLA in healthy donors. The PCR was carried out with 60 Vbeta primers and 13 Jbeta primers. Clones were sequenced by immunoSEQ multiplex PCR, and TCRdb holds only the in-frame ones, with some missing. The sample lists 75,000 to 95,000 clones; approximately 66% were seen once. Material for sequencing was PBMCs. The source is a man aged 30-40 years in good health and CMV-seronegative.

This sequence joins TRBV18 and TRBJ1-1; D gene uncertain. The CDR3 loop spans 15 amino acids. Per germline, CDR1 KGHSH and CDR2 LQKENI. V lost 0 bases, J lost 0 bases, and 8 bases lay in between. This CDR3 reads CASSPPGGMNTEAFF. As DNA, the CDR3 is TGTGCCAGCTCACCACCGGGAGGGATGAACACTGAAGCTTTCTTT.

The chain has TRBV7-3 and TRBJ2-1, with 7 positions matching TRBD2. CDR3 length: 14 residues. Looked up from germline, CDR1 is SGHTA and CDR2 is FQGTGA. With V trimmed by 3 bases and J by 6 bases, 5 bases remained unmatched. CDR3: CASSFQPSGNEQFF. CDR3 in DNA: TGTGCCAGCAGCTTTCAGCCTAGCGGCAATGAGCAGTTCTTC.

This clone came up a few times. The chain employs TRBV7-6 and TRBJ2-1; the match to TRBD1 covers 11 bases. Trimming at V came to 1 base and at J to 9 bases, leaving 11 bases not matched to a gene. The CDR3 is made up of 17 amino acids. The germline CDR1 and CDR2 sequences are SGHVS and FNYEAQ. The CDR3 DNA is TGTGCCAGCAGCTTAGTGTTCCAAGGACAGGGGGCGGGTGAGCAGTTCTTC. This encodes CASSLVFQGQGAGEQFF.